This T cell receptor (beta chain) was retrieved from a study of T cell responses to AZD1222 COVID-19 vaccine listed by TCRdb under 2021. As for the study more broadly: A total of about 230 trial participants underwent TCR sequencing, of whom 207 received two doses of AZD1222 and some 26 received two doses of the MenACWY control vaccine. Trial participants were enrolled by age into 18-55, 56-69 and 70-plus year subgroups, with around 150, 28 and 57 TCR-sequenced participants respectively.

CDR1 is given as SGHRS and CDR2 as YFSETQ, both from the germline V gene. The CDR3, cysteine through phenylalanine, is 14 amino acids long. The only DNA kept is the CDR3, 42 bases in frame from the first base. V has 7 bases trimmed and J has 1 base trimmed; junction bases matching no gene number 5. As concerns this clone: Its target antigen remains unknown. The sample holds no much larger clone one base away, and base qualities are not on file.

The CDR3 regions of human TCRbeta chains were analyzed by immunosequencing. On the authors' methods: TCRs in the repertoires were matched against a reference library of SARS-CoV-2-specific TCRs that had been generated with the MIRA antigen-specificity platform. Breadth was defined as the fraction of unique TCRs that were SARS-CoV-2-associated, and depth was defined as the fraction of total T cells that were SARS-CoV-2-associated. Each spike-specific TCR was assigned to its reactive spike region and to a CD4 or CD8 class using the MIRA data. Log10-transformed breadth and depth values were compared by one-way ANOVA with Sidak's multiple comparisons tests. Sourced from immuneACCESS, this table was stored by TCRdb with only in-frame sequences that have V and J called. A share of the clones is absent; for the studies checked, an unresolved V gene accounts for under half, and the remainder has no known explanation. The V and J calls and the clone size are those of that table, but D and trimming were determined from the DNA. The sample includes about 200,000 clones, with roughly nine tenths observed a single time. The ten biggest clones cover 3% to 3.5% of the sample.

Here is what the overall study found, with its caveats: Vaccine-associated CD4 TCRs spanned the whole spike protein, with dominant responses in regions 160-218 and 743-854. Because no samples from the day 14 peak response were available, repertoires could be characterized only after the peak T cell response. In the small 56-69-year group, the increase in depth fell short of significance, most likely because of low power. After two AZD1222 doses, spike-specific TCR breadth and depth were significantly higher than at day 0 and than in MenACWY recipients. Only five or six AZD1222 recipients were SARS-CoV-2 seropositive at baseline, limiting conclusions about previously exposed vaccinees. Participants were mostly white British and included more females than males, and it was suggested by the authors that clonal diversity may have been underestimated. Reportedly, almost half of the unique spike-specific TCRs recognized epitopes lying outside the regions that are mutated in the B.1.351 and B.1.1.7 variants.

The time point label, read with the paper, signifies: about 28 days (+/-7) after the second vaccine dose. AZD1222 recipients with second doses at about 4 weeks or about 12 weeks were pooled, because spike-specific TCR depth and breadth did not differ between schedules. Vaccinee samples came from UK trials COV001 and COV002, including a single-blind randomized controlled phase 2/3 trial of AZD1222 (ChAdOx1 nCoV-19) in healthy adults. Trial participant PBMC samples were collected at day 0 and day 28 after the second dose for TCRbeta chain sequencing. Sequencing was performed on peripheral blood, taken 28 days after the second AZD1222 dose. This clonotype originated in an adult who received the AZD1222 COVID-19 vaccine. This receptor chain uses TRBV5-1 and TRBJ1-2; TRBD1 agrees with 9 junctional bases. Here is the DNA: TGCGCCAGCCGCCTGACAGGGGGTAACTATGGCTACACCTTC. Translation gives CASRLTGGNYGYTF.